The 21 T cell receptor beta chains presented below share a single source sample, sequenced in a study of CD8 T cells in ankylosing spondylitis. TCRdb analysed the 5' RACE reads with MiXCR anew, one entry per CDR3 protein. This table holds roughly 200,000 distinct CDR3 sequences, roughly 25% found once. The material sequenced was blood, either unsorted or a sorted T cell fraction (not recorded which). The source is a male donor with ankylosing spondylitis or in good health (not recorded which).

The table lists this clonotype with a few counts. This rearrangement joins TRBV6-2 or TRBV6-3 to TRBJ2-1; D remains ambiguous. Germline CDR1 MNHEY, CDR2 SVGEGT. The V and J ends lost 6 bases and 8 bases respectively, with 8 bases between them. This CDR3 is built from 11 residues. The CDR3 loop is CASSTVHEQFF. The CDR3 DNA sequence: TGTGCCAGCAGCACAGTCCATGAGCAGTTCTTC.

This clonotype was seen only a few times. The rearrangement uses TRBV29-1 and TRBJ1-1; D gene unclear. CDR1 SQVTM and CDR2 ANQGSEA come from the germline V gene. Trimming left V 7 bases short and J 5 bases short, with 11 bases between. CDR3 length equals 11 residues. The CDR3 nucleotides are TGCAGCGGGCAAGCGAGGACTGAAGCTTTCTTT. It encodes CSGQARTEAFF.

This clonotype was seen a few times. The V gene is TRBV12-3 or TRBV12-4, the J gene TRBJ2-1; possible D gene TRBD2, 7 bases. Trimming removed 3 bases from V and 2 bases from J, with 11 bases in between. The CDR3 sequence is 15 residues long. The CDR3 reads CASSFSGGAYNEQFF. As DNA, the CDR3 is TGTGCCAGCAGTTTCTCGGGGGGCGCCTACAATGAGCAGTTCTTC.

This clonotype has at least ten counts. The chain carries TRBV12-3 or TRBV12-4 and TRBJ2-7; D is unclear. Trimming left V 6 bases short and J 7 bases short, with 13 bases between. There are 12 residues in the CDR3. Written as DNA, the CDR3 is TGTGCCAGCAGCCGGAACCTGGGTGAGCAGTACTTC. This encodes CASSRNLGEQYF.

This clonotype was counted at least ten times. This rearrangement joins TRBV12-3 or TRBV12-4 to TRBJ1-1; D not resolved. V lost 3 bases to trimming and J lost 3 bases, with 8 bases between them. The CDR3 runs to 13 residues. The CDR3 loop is CASSFPPDTEAFF. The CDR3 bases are TGTGCCAGCAGTTTTCCCCCTGACACTGAAGCTTTCTTT.

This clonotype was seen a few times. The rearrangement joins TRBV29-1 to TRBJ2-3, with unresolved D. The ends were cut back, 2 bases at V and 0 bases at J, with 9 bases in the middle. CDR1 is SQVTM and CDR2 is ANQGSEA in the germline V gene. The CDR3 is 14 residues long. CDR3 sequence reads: CSVELHGSTDTQYF. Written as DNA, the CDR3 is TGCAGCGTTGAACTTCACGGTAGCACAGATACGCAGTATTTT.

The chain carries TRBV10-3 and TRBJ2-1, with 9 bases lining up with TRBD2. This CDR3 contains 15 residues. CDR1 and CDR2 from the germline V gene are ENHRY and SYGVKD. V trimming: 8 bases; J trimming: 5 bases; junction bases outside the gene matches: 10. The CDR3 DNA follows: TGTGCCATCGGGGCCCATAGCGGGGGAAACAATGAGCAGTTCTTC. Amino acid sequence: CAIGAHSGGNNEQFF.

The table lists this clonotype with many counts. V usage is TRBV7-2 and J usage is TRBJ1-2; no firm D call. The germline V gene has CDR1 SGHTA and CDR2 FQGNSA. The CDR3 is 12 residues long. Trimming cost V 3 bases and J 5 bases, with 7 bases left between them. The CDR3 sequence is CASSLDGYGYTF. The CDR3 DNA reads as TGTGCCAGCAGCTTGGACGGATATGGCTACACCTTC.

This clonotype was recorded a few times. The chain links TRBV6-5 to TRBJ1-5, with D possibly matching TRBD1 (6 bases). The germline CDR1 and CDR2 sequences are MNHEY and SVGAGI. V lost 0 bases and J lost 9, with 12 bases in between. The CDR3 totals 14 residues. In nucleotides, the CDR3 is TGTGCCAGCAGTTACTCGAAGTGGGGGCCGCCCCAGCATTTT. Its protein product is CASSYSKWGPPQHF.

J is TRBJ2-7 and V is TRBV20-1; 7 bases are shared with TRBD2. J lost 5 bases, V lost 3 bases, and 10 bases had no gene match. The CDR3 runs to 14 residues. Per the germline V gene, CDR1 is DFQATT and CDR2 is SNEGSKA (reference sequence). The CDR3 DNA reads TGCAGTGCTAGTAAGGCGGGAGTGAACAACGAGCAGTACTTC. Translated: CSASKAGVNNEQYF.

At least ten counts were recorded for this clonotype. This CDR3 is CATSRGQGDEKLFF. For the CDR3, the DNA is TGTGCCACCAGTAGGGGTCAAGGGGATGAAAAACTGTTTTTT. The genes are TRBV24-1 and TRBJ1-4; D is perhaps TRBD1 (5 bases). V lost 6 bases to trimming and J lost 6 bases, with 13 bases between them. CDR1 and CDR2 from the germline V gene are KGHDR and SFDVKD. The CDR3 runs 14 residues.

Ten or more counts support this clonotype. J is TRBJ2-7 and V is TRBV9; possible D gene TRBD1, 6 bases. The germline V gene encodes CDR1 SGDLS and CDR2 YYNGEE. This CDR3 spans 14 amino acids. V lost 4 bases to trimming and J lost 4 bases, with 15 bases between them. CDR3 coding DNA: TGTGCCAGCAGCCCCCGGGACATGAAGTACGAGCAGTACTTC. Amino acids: CASSPRDMKYEQYF. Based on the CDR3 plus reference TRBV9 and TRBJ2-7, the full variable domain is DSGVTQTPKHLITATGQRVTLRCSPRSGDLSVYWYQQSLDQGLQFLIQYYNGEERAKGNILERFSAQQFPDLHSELNLSSLELGDSALYFCASSPRDMKYEQYFGPGTRLTVT.

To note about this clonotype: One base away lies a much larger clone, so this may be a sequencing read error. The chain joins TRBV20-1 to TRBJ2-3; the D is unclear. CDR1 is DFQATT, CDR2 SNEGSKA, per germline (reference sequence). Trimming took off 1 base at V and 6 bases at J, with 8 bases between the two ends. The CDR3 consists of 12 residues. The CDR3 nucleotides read TGCAGTGCTAGAGGCCACGTGGATACGCAGTATTTT. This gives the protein CSARGHVDTQYF.

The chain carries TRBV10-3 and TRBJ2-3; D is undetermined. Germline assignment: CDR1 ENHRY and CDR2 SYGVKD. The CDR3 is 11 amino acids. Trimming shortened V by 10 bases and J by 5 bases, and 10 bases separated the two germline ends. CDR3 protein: CATNNRDTQYF. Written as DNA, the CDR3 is TGTGCCACCAATAACCGAGATACGCAGTATTTT.

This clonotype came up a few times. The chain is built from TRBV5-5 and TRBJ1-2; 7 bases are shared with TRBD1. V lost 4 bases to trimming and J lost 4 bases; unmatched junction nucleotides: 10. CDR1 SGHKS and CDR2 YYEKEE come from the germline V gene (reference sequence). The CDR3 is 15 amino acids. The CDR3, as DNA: TGTGCCAGCAGCGGCTCGGCAGGGGGAGGCTATGGCTACACCTTC. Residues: CASSGSAGGGYGYTF.

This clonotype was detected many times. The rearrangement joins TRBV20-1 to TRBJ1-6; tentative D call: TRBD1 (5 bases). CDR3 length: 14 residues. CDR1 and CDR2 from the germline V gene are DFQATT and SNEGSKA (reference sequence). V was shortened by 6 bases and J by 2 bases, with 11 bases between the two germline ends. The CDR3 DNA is TGCAGTGCCACCAGGGAAGCCTATAATTCACCCCTCCACTTT. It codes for CSATREAYNSPLHF.

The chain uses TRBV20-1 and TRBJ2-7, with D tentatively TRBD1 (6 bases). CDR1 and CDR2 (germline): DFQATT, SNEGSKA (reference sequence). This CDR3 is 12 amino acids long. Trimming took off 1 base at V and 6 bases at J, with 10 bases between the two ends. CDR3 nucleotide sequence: TGCAGTGCTAGAGGACAGGACGTCGAGCAGTACTTC. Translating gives CSARGQDVEQYF.

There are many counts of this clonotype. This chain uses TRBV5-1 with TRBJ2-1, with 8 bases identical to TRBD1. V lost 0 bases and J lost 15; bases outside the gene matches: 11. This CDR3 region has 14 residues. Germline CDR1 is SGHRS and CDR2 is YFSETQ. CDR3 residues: CASSLEQQPGGTFF. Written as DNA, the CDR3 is TGCGCCAGCAGCTTGGAGCAACAACCAGGGGGCACGTTCTTC.

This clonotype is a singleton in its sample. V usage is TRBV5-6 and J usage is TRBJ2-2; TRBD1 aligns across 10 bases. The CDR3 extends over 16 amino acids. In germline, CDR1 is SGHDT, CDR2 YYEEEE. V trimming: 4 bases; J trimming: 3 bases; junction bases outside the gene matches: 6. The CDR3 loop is CASSLTGGSDTGELFF. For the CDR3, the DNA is TGTGCCAGCAGCCTGACAGGGGGCTCGGACACCGGGGAGCTGTTTTTT. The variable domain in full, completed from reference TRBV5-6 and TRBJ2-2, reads DAGVTQSPTHLIKTRGQQVTLRCSPKSGHDTVSWYQQALGQGPQFIFQYYEEEERQRGNFPDRFSGHQFPNYSSELNVNALLLGDSALYLCASSLTGGSDTGELFFGEGSRLTVL.

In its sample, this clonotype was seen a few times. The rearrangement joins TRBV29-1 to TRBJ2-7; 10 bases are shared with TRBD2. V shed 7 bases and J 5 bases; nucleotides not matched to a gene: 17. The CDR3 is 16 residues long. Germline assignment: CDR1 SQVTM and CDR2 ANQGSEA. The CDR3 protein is CSAAGGLAGDINEQYF. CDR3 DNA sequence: TGCAGCGCCGCTGGAGGGCTAGCGGGAGATATCAACGAGCAGTACTTC.

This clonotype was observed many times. Here the CDR3 DNA reads TGTGCCAGCAGCTTGCAAACCCAAGAGACCCAGTACTTC. Protein product: CASSLQTQETQYF. The chain employs TRBV7-2 and TRBJ2-5; D gene ambiguous. This CDR3 comprises 13 residues. Germline CDR1 SGHTA, CDR2 FQGNSA. Trimming shortened V by 3 bases and J by 1 base, and 6 bases separated the two germline ends.